This T cell receptor (beta chain) was sequenced during a study of blood T cells in healthy people across ages. For this clonotype: A much larger clone is a single base away; this may be a read error.

CDR3 size: 14 residues. The germline CDR1 and CDR2 sequences are MNHEY and SVGAGI. The authors ran a second PCR of 7 to 11 cycles using a sample-barcoded 5' primer and a J-beta primer mix. TCRdb passed the 5' RACE reads through MiXCR, listing each CDR3 protein once. The table has around 1,500,000 distinct CDR3 sequences, 35% to 45% seen once. Sequenced material: blood. The V and J genes are TRBV6-5 and TRBJ2-7; 12 nucleotides agree with TRBD2. The clonotype was recovered from a young woman in good health. The CDR3 DNA sequence: TGTGCCAGCACCCGGACTAGCGGGGCCTACGAGCGGTACTTC. Translating it yields CASTRTSGAYERYF.